This T cell receptor (beta chain) was recorded in a study of beta chain features in type 1 diabetes. Points from the study as a whole: Sampled from patients, naive, central memory and Treg TCRB repertoires appeared more similar than those sampled from healthy donors.

Germline CDR1 and CDR2: LNHDA and SQIVND (reference sequence). The junction had 6 bases not matched to a gene; V was cut back by 7 bases and J by 8 bases. CDR3 length: 13 amino acids. Expressed TCRB transcripts were sequenced after all isolated RNA was converted to cDNA. Profiling relied on immunoSEQ multiplex PCR, and the TCRdb table lists in-frame clones only, not all of them. The sample lists some 410,000 clones; roughly 13% were seen once. This clone was seen only a few times. The antigen remains undetermined. Material for sequencing was naive CD4+ T cells from blood. The clonotype was recovered from a man aged 25 to 45 in good health. The genes are TRBV19 and TRBJ2-1; 9 bases fit TRBD1. CDR3 region: CASKNRGHDEQFF. The DNA of the CDR3 is TGTGCCAGTAAGAACAGGGGGCACGATGAGCAGTTCTTC. The entire variable domain, with the rest obtained from reference TRBV19 and TRBJ2-1, is as follows: DGGITQSPKYLFRKEGQNVTLSCEQNLNHDAMYWYRQDPGQGLRLIYYSQIVNDFQKGDIAEGYSVSREKKESFPLTVTSAQKNPTAFYLCASKNRGHDEQFFGPGTRLTVL.